This T cell receptor beta chain was retrieved from a study of blood T cell repertoires in COVID-19. Cohort placement rested on clinical history that participants reported themselves. The repertoire was sequenced with immunoSEQ multiplex PCR; TCRdb's copy has only in-frame clones and lacks some. The sample consists of roughly 250,000 clones, 87% of them appearing once. V was pared by 6 bases and J by 2 bases, with 19 bases between. Germline V lookup: CDR1 LNHDA, CDR2 SQIVND (reference sequence). The length of the CDR3 is 16 residues. Sequenced material: PBMCs or T cells enriched from blood (not recorded which). The sequence was collected from a woman aged 25 to 39 with acute COVID-19. This chain connects TRBV19 to TRBJ2-5, with TRBD2 as a possible D gene (6 bases). This CDR3 reads CASSLTGGTAQETQYF. CDR3 in DNA: TGTGCCAGTAGCCTTACCGGAGGGACTGCTCAAGAGACCCAGTACTTC.